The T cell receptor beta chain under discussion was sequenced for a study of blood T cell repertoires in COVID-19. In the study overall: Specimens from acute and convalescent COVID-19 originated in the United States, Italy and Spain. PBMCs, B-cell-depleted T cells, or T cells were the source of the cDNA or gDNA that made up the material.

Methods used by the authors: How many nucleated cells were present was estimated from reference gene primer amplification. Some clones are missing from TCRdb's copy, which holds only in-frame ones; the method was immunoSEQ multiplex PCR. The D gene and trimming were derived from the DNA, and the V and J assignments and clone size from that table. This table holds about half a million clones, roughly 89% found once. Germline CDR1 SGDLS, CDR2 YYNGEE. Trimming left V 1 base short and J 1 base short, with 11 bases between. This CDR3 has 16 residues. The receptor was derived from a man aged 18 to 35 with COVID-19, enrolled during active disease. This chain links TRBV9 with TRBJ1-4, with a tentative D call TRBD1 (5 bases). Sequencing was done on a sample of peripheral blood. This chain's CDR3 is CASSVFSGGTNEKLFF. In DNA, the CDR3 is TGTGCCAGCAGCGTATTTTCGGGGGGAACTAATGAAAAACTGTTTTTT.